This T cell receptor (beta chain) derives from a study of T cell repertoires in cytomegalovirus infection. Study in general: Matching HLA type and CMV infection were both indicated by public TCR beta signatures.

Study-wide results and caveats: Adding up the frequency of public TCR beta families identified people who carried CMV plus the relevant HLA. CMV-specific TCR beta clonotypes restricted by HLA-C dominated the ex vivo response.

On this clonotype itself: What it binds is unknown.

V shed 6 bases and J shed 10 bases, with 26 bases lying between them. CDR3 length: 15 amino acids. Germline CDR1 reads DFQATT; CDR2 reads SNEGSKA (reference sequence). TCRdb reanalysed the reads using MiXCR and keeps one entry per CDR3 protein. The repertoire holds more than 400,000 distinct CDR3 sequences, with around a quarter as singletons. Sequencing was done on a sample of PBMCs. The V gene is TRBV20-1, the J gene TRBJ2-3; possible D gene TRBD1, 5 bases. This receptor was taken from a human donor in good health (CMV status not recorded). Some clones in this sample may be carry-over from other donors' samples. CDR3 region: CSARRSGRTWIPQYF. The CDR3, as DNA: TGCAGTGCCCGACGTAGTGGACGGACATGGATCCCGCAGTATTTT.